This paragraph reports one T cell receptor (beta chain). Its antigen remains unidentified. Collection of lesional scalp punch biopsies and peripheral blood was performed in alopecia areata patients. Germline V lookup: CDR1 KGHSH, CDR2 LQKENI. Deletions cut 6 bases from V and 5 bases from J, with 20 bases between. The CDR3 covers 15 residues. This record belongs to a study of CD8+ T cells in alopecia areata. Whole-study context: In an open-label trial, patients got 5 to 10 mg tofacitinib twice daily. General study points: Sequence data from scalp samples additionally include resident alphabeta T cells of normal skin. More clonal than normal scalp was lesional scalp, particularly alopecia totalis/universalis.

Extraction of RNA preceded its reverse transcription into cDNA, which served as the sequencing template. Libraries were prepared by immunoSEQ multiplex PCR; TCRdb keeps only in-frame clonotypes and omits some of them. The sample has 120,000 or so clones, 50% to 60% seen once; the top ten hold less than 5.5%. The J gene is TRBJ2-7, the V gene TRBV18; no definite D call. The clonotype comes from a human donor with alopecia areata. The source material was CD4+ T cells sorted from blood, sampled at week 0. The CDR3: CASSPTRSLSHEQYF. DNA for the CDR3: TGTGCCAGCTCGCCCACAAGGAGTCTTTCCCACGAGCAGTACTTC.